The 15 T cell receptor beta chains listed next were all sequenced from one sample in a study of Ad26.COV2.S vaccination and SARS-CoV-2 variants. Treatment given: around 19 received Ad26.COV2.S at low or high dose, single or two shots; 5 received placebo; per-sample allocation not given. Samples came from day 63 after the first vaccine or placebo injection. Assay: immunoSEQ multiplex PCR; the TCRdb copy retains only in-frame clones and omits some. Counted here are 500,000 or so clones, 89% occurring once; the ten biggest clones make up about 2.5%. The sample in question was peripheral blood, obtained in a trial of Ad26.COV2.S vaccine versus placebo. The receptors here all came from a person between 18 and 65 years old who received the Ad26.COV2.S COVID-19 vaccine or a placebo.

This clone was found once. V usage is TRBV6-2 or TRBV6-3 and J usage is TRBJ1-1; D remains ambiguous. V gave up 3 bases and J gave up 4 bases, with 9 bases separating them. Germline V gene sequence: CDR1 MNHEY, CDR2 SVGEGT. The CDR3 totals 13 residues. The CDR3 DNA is TGTGCCAGCAGTTATGAGTTGGGCACTGAAGCTTTCTTT. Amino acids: CASSYELGTEAFF.

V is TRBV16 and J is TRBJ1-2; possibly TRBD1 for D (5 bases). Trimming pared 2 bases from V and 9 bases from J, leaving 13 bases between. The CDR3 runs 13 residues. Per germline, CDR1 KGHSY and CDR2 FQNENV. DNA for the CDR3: TGTGCCAGCAGCCAAGAATACCAGGGCAGCTACACCTTC. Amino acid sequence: CASSQEYQGSYTF.

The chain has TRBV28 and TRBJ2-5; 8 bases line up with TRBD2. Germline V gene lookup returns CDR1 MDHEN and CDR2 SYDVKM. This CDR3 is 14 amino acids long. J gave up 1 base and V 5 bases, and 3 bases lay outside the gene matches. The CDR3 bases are TGTGCCAGCAGTCACACTAGCGGCCAAGAGACCCAGTACTTC. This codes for CASSHTSGQETQYF.

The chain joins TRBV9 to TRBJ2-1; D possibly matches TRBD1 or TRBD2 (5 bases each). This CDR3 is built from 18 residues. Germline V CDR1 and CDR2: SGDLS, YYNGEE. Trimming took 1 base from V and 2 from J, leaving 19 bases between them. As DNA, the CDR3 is TGTGCCAGCAGCGTATACTTAGTAGGGACGGAAACCTACAATGAGCAGTTCTTC. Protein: CASSVYLVGTETYNEQFF.

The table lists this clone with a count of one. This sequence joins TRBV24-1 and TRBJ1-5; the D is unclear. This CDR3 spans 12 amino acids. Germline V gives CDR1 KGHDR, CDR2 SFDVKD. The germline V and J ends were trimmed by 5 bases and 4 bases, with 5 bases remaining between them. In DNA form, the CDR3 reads TGTGCCACCAGTGGCAGGAATCAGCCCCAGCATTTT. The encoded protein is CATSGRNQPQHF.

CDR3 coding DNA: TGCGCCAGCAGCCAAGCGAAGGGACAGGGGAGGCCCCAGCATTTT. This sequence encodes CASSQAKGQGRPQHF. V is TRBV4-1 and J is TRBJ1-5, with 10 positions matching TRBD1. This CDR3 has 15 amino acids. In germline, CDR1 is MGHRA, CDR2 YSYEKL. Trimming cost V 1 base and J 9 bases; bases outside gene matches: 6.

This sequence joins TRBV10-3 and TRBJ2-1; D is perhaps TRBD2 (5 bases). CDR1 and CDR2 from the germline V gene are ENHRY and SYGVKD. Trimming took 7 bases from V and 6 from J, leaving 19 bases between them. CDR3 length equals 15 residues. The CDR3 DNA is TGTGCCATCAACCCGGGCGGGCTCCGAAGCAATGAGCAGTTCTTC. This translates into CAINPGGLRSNEQFF.

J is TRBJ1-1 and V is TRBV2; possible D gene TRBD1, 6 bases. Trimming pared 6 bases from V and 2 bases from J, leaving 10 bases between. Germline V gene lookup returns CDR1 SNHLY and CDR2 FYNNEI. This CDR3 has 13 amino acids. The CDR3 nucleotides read TGTGCCAGCAGGAGGGGGTCAAACACTGAAGCTTTCTTT. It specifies CASRRGSNTEAFF.

The CDR3 nucleotides read TGTGCCAGCTCACCCGCTCTAGGAACTGAAGCTTTCTTT. The encoded protein is CASSPALGTEAFF. The gene calls are TRBV18 and TRBJ1-1; D is ambiguous. Germline values: CDR1 KGHSH, CDR2 LQKENI. The germline V and J ends were trimmed by 3 bases and 5 bases, with 10 bases remaining between them. This CDR3 is built from 13 residues. The full variable domain, its missing parts supplied by reference TRBV18 and TRBJ1-1, is NAGVMQNPRHLVRRRGQEARLRCSPMKGHSHVYWYRQLPEEGLKFMVYLQKENIIDESGMPKERFSAEFPKEGPSILRIQQVVRGDSAAYFCASSPALGTEAFFGQGTRLTVV.

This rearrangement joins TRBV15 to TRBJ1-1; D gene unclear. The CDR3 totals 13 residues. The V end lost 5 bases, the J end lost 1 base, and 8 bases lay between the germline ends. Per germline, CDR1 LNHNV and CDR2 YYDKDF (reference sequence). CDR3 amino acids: CATSRLENTEAFF. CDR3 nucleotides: TGTGCCACCAGCCGCCTCGAGAACACTGAAGCTTTCTTT. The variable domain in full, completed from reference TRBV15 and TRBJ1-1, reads DAMVIQNPRYQVTQFGKPVTLSCSQTLNHNVMYWYQQKSSQAPKLLFHYYDKDFNNEADTPDNFQSRRPNTSFCFLDIRSPGLGDTAMYLCATSRLENTEAFFGQGTRLTVV.

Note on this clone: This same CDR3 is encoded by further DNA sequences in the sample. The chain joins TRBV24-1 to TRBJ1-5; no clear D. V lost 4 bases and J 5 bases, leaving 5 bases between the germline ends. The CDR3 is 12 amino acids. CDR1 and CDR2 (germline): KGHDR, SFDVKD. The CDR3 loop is CATSDPDQPQHF. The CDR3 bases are TGTGCCACCAGTGACCCCGATCAGCCCCAGCATTTT.

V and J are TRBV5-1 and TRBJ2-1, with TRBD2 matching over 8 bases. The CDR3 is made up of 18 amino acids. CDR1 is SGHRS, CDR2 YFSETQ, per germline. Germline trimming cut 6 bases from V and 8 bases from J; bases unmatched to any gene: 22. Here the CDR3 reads CASMAIAGPLGVTHEQFF. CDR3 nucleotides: TGCGCCAGCATGGCGATAGCGGGACCCCTCGGGGTTACACATGAGCAGTTCTTC.

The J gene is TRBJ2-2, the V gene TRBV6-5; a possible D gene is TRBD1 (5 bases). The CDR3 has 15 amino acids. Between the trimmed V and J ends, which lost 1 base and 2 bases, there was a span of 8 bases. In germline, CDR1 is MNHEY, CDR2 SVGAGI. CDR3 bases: TGTGCCAGCAGTTACTGGACACTTAACACCGGGGAGCTGTTTTTT. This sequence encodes CASSYWTLNTGELFF.

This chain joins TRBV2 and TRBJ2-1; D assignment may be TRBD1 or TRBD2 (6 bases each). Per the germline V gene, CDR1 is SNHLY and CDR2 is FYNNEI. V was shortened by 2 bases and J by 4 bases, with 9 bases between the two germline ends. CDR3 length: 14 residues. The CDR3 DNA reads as TGTGCCAGCAGTGAAAGGGGGGCGTACAATGAGCAGTTCTTC. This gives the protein CASSERGAYNEQFF.

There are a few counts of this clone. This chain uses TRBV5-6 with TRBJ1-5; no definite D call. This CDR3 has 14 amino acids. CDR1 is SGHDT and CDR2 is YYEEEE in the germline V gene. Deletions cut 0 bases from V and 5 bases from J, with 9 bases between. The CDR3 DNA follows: TGTGCCAGCAGCTTGGTGTTAAGAGATCAGCCCCAGCATTTT. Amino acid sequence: CASSLVLRDQPQHF.